Sequencing of this T cell receptor (beta chain) was carried out in a study of neoadjuvant anti-PD-1 for oral cavity cancer. At the level of the study: Non-progressing patients received a fourth nivolumab dose near day 43, then surgery on days 50-56. General study findings and limits: With a few patients per group, TCR findings need larger cohorts.

Using immunoSEQ multiplex PCR, the repertoire was profiled, and TCRdb retains in-frame clones only, with some absent. The table lists approximately 15,000 clones, 35% to 50% of them singletons. As concerns this clone: No antigen is known for it.

The germline V gene has CDR1 LGHNA and CDR2 YSLEER. The CDR3 covers 15 residues. Trimming removed 1 base at V and 4 bases at J, with 13 bases between. The time point is: after neoadjuvant nivolumab, at surgical resection. Sequencing was performed on tumor tissue, taken after nivolumab (anti-PD-1) treatment. This chain uses TRBV4-3 with TRBJ1-2; D might be TRBD1 (5 bases). The origin of this receptor is a person between 40 and 85 years old with oral cavity squamous cell carcinoma. The CDR3 region has the DNA TGCGCCAGCAGCCAAGTAGGCAGGGCCCTCTATGGCTACACCTTC. Amino acids: CASSQVGRALYGYTF.